A single sample is the source of the 8 T cell receptor beta chains below, sequenced in a study of blood T cell repertoires in COVID-19. The table came from immunoSEQ multiplex PCR; TCRdb's copy has only in-frame clones and leaves some out. The repertoire includes hundreds of thousands of clones, 85% to 90% of them detected once, and roughly 8.3% sits in the top ten. Material for sequencing was peripheral blood. The receptor set was obtained from a woman aged 45-59 years with COVID-19, enrolled during active disease.

This chain uses TRBV19 with TRBJ1-6; D remains unclear. The V end lost 5 bases, the J end lost 0 bases, and 8 bases lay between the germline ends. This CDR3 spans 15 amino acids. Germline CDR1 and CDR2: LNHDA and SQIVND (reference sequence). The CDR3 region is CASSRGSSYNSPLHF. In DNA form, the CDR3 reads TGTGCCAGTAGTCGCGGGAGCTCCTATAATTCACCCCTCCACTTT.

V usage is TRBV30 and J usage is TRBJ1-2; possibly TRBD1 for D (6 bases). Trimming took 0 bases from V and 7 from J, leaving 9 bases between them. Germline V gives CDR1 GTSNPN, CDR2 SVGIG (reference sequence). CDR3 length equals 12 residues. The CDR3 sequence is CAWSVKGGGYTF. The DNA for the CDR3 is TGTGCCTGGAGTGTAAAAGGGGGTGGCTACACCTTC.

This clone was seen a single time. The genes are TRBV4-1 and TRBJ1-4, with D perhaps TRBD1 (6 bases). CDR1 and CDR2 from the germline V gene are MGHRA and YSYEKL. The CDR3 runs 15 residues. V lost 4 bases to trimming and J lost 5 bases, with 14 bases between them. The CDR3 loop is CASSPGVVGNEKLFF. DNA of the CDR3: TGCGCCAGCAGCCCAGGGGTGGTAGGGAATGAAAAACTGTTTTTT.

The chain links TRBV14 to TRBJ2-2; the match to TRBD1 covers 11 bases. The CDR3 runs 16 residues. Germline CDR1 SGHDN, CDR2 FVKESK. The V gene end was trimmed by 4 bases and the J gene end by 5 bases; junction bases not matched to a gene: 6. CDR3 coding DNA: TGTGCCAGCAGCCCCCTGGGACAGGGGGGTACCGGGGAGCTGTTTTTT. Amino acid sequence: CASSPLGQGGTGELFF.

This chain connects TRBV7-2 to TRBJ2-3; a weak D match, TRBD1 (6 bases). The germline CDR1 and CDR2 sequences are SGHTA and FQGNSA. Trimming removed 6 bases at V and 1 base at J, with 14 bases between. This CDR3 region has 15 residues. The CDR3 DNA follows: TGTGCCAGCAGTATTTACAGGGTAGGCACAGATACGCAGTATTTT. It translates to CASSIYRVGTDTQYF.

V usage is TRBV5-5 and J usage is TRBJ2-7; 8 nucleotides match TRBD2. The germline CDR1 and CDR2 sequences are SGHKS and YYEKEE (reference sequence). The J segment lost 6 bases and the V segment lost 0 bases, leaving 2 bases of the junction unmatched. The CDR3 runs to 13 residues. The CDR3 here is CASSLAGGREQYF. The DNA of the CDR3 is TGTGCCAGCAGCTTGGCGGGGGGGCGCGAGCAGTACTTC.

The chain is built from TRBV3-1 (or the pseudogene TRBV3-2) and TRBJ2-7, with 7 bases fitting TRBD1. V was clipped by 0 bases and J by 0 bases; unmatched bases: 2. Germline CDR1 and CDR2: LGHDT and YNNKEL (reference sequence). The CDR3 runs 15 residues. The CDR3 DNA reads as TGTGCCAGCAGCCAAGAAAACAGGGGCTCCTACGAGCAGTACTTC. As protein: CASSQENRGSYEQYF.

The sample holds one count of this clone. This chain joins TRBV6-6 and TRBJ1-1; D uncertain. The CDR3 spans 14 residues. Trimming took off 7 bases at V and 1 base at J, with 13 bases between the two ends. Germline-derived CDR1 and CDR2 are MNHNY and SVGAGI (reference sequence). The CDR3 sequence is CASISQIRNTEAFF. DNA of the CDR3: TGTGCCAGCATTTCACAGATCCGGAACACTGAAGCTTTCTTT.